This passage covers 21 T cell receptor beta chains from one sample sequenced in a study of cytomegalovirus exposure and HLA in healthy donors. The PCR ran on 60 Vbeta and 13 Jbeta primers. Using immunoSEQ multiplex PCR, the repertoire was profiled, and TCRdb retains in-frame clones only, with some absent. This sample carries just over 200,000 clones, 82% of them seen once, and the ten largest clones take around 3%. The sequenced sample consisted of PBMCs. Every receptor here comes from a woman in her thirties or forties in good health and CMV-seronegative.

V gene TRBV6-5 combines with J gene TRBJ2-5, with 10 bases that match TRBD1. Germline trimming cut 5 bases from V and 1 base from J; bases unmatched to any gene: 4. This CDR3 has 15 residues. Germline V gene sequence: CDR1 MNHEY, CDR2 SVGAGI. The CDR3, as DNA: TGTGCCAGCAGTCGAGGACAGGGGGTCCAAGAGACCCAGTACTTC. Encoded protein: CASSRGQGVQETQYF.

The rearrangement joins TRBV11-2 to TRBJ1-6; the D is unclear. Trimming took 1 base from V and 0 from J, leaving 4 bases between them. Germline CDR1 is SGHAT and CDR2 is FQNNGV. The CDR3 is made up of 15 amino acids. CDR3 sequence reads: CASSLGSSYNSPLHF. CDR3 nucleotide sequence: TGTGCCAGCAGCTTAGGGAGCTCCTATAATTCACCCCTCCACTTT.

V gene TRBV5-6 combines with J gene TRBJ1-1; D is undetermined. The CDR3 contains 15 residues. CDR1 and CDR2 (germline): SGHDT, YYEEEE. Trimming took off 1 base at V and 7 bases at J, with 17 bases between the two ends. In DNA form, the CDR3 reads TGTGCCAGCAGCTTGAACTTACCGGGTCCTCTTGAAGCTTTCTTT. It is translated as CASSLNLPGPLEAFF. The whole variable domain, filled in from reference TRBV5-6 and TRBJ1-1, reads DAGVTQSPTHLIKTRGQQVTLRCSPKSGHDTVSWYQQALGQGPQFIFQYYEEEERQRGNFPDRFSGHQFPNYSSELNVNALLLGDSALYLCASSLNLPGPLEAFFGQGTRLTVV.

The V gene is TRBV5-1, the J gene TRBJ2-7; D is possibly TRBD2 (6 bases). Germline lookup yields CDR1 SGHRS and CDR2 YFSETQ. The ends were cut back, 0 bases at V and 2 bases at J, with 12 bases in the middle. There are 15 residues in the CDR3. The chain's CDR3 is CASSLGGGIAYEQYF. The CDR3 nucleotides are TGCGCCAGCAGCTTGGGGGGCGGGATCGCCTACGAGCAGTACTTC.

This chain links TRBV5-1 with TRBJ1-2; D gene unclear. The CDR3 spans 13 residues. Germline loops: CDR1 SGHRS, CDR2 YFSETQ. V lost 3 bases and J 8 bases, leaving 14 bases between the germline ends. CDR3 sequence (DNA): TGCGCCAGCAGCTCGGACGGGATGACGGGCTACACCTTC. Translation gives CASSSDGMTGYTF.

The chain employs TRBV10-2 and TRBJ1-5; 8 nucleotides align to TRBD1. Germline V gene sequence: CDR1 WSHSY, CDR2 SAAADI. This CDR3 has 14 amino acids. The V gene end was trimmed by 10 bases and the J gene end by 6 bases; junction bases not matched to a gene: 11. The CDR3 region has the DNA TGCGCCACAAGTCGAGACAGGGGAATTCAGCCCCAGCATTTT. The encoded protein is CATSRDRGIQPQHF.

Here the CDR3 reads CASSEGYYTYNEQFF. The CDR3 DNA reads as TGTGCCAGCAGTGAAGGTTATTACACGTACAATGAGCAGTTCTTC. The rearrangement uses TRBV6-1 and TRBJ2-1; no reliable D call. In germline, CDR1 is MNHNS, CDR2 SASEGT. This CDR3 has 15 residues. With 1 base removed from V and 4 bases from J, the gap between germline ends came to 11 bases.

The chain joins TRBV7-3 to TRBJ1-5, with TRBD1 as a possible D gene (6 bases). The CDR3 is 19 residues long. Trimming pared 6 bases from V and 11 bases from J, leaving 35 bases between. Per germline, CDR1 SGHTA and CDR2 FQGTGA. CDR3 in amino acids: CASRISPGNRNRDLSSQHF. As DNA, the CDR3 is TGTGCCAGCAGGATTAGCCCGGGGAACCGCAACAGGGATCTGAGTTCCCAGCATTTT.

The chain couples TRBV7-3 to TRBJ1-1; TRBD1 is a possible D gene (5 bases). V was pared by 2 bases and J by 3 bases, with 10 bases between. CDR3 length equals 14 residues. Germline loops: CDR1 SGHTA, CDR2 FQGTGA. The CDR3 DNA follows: TGTGCCAGCAGCTTAGTCGGGGGAGACACTGAAGCTTTCTTT. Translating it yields CASSLVGGDTEAFF.

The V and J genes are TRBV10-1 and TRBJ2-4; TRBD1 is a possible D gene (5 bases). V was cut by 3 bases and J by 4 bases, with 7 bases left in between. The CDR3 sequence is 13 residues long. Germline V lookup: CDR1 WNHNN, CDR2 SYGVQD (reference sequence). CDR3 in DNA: TGCGCCAGCAGTGAAGCAGGGAAAAACATTCAGTACTTC. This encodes CASSEAGKNIQYF.

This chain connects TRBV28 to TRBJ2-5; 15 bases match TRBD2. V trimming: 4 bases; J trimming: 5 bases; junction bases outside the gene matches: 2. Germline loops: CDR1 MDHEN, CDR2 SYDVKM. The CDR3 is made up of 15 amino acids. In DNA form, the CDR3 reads TGTGCCAGCAGTTGGACTAGCGGGAGGGCGGAGACCCAGTACTTC. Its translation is CASSWTSGRAETQYF.

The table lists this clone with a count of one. Written as DNA, the CDR3 is TGTGCCAGCAGTGAGGAGGTCAGACCCTCTGGAAACACCATATATTTT. It codes for CASSEEVRPSGNTIYF. This sequence joins TRBV6-1 and TRBJ1-3; D call uncertain. The CDR3 is made up of 16 amino acids. CDR1 and CDR2 (germline): MNHNS, SASEGT. V was pared by 3 bases and J by 0 bases, with 12 bases between.

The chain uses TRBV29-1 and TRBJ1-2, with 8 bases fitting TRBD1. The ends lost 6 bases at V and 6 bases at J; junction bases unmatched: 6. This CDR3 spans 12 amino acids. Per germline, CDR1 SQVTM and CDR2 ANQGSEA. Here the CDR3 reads CSVPGGRDGYTF. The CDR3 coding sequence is TGCAGCGTGCCAGGGGGCAGGGATGGCTACACCTTC.

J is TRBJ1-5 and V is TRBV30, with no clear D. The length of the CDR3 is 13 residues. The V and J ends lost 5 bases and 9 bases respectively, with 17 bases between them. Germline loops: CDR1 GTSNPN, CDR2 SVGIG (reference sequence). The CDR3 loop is CAWSPDRPGPQHF. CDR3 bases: TGTGCCTGGTCCCCCGACCGGCCAGGGCCCCAGCATTTT.

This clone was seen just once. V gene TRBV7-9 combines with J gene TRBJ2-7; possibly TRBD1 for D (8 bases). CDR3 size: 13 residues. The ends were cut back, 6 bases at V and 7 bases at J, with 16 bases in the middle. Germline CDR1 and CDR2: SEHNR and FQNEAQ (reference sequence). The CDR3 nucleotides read TGTGCCAGCAGGCCTACAGGGGGAGGGGAGCAGTACTTC. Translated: CASRPTGGGEQYF.

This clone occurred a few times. CDR3 amino acids: CASSWPVTGHRTGELFF. The CDR3 bases are TGTGCCAGCAGCTGGCCGGTCACGGGACACCGCACCGGGGAGCTGTTTTTT. The chain has TRBV5-5 and TRBJ2-2; TRBD1 is a possible D gene (6 bases). The CDR3 loop spans 17 amino acids. V was clipped by 3 bases and J by 4 bases, with 19 bases between them. The germline V gene encodes CDR1 SGHKS and CDR2 YYEKEE (reference sequence).

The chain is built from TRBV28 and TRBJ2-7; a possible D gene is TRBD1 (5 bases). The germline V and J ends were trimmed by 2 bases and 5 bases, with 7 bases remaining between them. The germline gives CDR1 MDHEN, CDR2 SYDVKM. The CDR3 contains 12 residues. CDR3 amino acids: CASSLTQDEQYF. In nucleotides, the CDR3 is TGTGCCAGCAGTTTAACACAGGACGAGCAGTACTTC.

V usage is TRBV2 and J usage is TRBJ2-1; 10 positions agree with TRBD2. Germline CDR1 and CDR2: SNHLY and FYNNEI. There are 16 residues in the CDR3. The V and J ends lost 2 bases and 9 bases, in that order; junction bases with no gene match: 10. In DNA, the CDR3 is TGTGCCAGCAGTGAATGGGACGCAGCGGGAGGGTTTGAGCAGTTCTTC. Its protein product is CASSEWDAAGGFEQFF.

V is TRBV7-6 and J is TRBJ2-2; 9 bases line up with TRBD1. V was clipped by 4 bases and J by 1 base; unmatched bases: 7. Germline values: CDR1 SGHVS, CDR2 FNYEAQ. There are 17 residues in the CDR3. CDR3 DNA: TGTGCCAGCAGCTCCTACAGGGGGCGGGTGAACACCGGGGAGCTGTTTTTT. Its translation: CASSSYRGRVNTGELFF. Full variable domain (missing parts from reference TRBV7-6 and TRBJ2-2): GAGVSQSPRYKVTKRGQDVALRCDPISGHVSLYWYRQALGQGPEFLTYFNYEAQQDKSGLPNDRFSAERPEGSISTLTIQRTEQRDSAMYRCASSSYRGRVNTGELFFGEGSRLTVL.

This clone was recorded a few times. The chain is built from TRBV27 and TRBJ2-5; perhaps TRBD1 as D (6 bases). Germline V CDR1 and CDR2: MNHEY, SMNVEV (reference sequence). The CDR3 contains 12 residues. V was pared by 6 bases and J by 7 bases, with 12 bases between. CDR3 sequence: CASSPQGRTQYF. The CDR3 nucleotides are TGTGCCAGCAGCCCGCAGGGGAGGACCCAGTACTTC.

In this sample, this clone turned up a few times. The CDR3 DNA follows: TGTGCCAGCCAACCAATGAGCGGGAGCTCCTACGAGCAGTACTTC. This sequence encodes CASQPMSGSSYEQYF. The rearrangement uses TRBV6-1 and TRBJ2-7; 8 bases are shared with TRBD2. Unmatched junction bases numbered 9, after V lost 8 bases and J lost 0 bases. This CDR3 has 15 amino acids. Germline loops: CDR1 MNHNS, CDR2 SASEGT.